Following are 21 T cell receptor beta chains from one sample sequenced in a study of post-analysis software for immune sequencing data. Study observations and caveats: In patients, about 5 TRBV segments were more frequent than in controls, with TRBV5-6, TRBV5-1 and TRBV20-1 among them.

Sequencing libraries made from TCR beta cDNA carried unique molecular identifiers. TCRdb called the PCR reads again in MiXCR, with one record for every CDR3 protein. The sample has approximately 400,000 distinct CDR3 sequences; around 33% are singletons. Antigens for these TCRs are unknown. The sample taken for sequencing was blood. These receptors were collected from a girl aged 10 to 17 with multiple sclerosis.

This clonotype occurred a few times. The chain has TRBV20-1 and TRBJ2-4, with TRBD1 matching 7 bases. The ends lost 1 base at V and 0 bases at J; junction bases unmatched: 6. The CDR3 is made up of 16 amino acids. Germline V gene lookup returns CDR1 DFQATT and CDR2 SNEGSKA (reference sequence). The CDR3 loop reads CSARAYRGKAKNIQYF. CDR3 bases: TGCAGTGCTAGAGCCTACAGGGGAAAAGCCAAAAACATTCAGTACTTC.

This clonotype showed up just a few times. V usage is TRBV5-1 and J usage is TRBJ2-3, with D uncertain. Germline V gene data show CDR1 as SGHRS and CDR2 as YFSETQ. Deletions cut 4 bases from V and 2 bases from J, with 14 bases between. This CDR3 has 15 residues. The CDR3 region is CASSGDTAFTDTQYF. The CDR3 DNA is TGCGCCAGCAGCGGCGACACAGCGTTCACAGATACGCAGTATTTT.

The genes are TRBV9 and TRBJ2-5; 11 bases align to TRBD1. Germline lookup yields CDR1 SGDLS and CDR2 YYNGEE. This CDR3 has 16 residues. V was clipped by 3 bases and J by 4 bases; unmatched bases: 8. In nucleotides, the CDR3 is TGTGCCAGCAGCGCTGGACAGGGGGCATACACAGAGACCCAGTACTTC. As protein: CASSAGQGAYTETQYF.

The chain links TRBV7-9 to TRBJ1-3; no clear D. Looked up from germline, CDR1 is SEHNR and CDR2 is FQNEAQ (reference sequence). Trimming removed 1 base from V and 2 bases from J, with 12 bases in between. The CDR3 length is 16 residues. CDR3 residues: CASSLEGVGAGNTIYF. The DNA for the CDR3 is TGTGCCAGCAGCTTAGAGGGAGTAGGAGCTGGAAACACCATATATTTT.

The chain combines TRBV9 with TRBJ2-5; D assignment may be TRBD1 or TRBD2 (6 bases each). The CDR3 length is 13 residues. The germline V gene has CDR1 SGDLS and CDR2 YYNGEE. With 2 bases removed from V and 5 bases from J, the gap between germline ends came to 10 bases. The CDR3 is CASSVGGQETQYF. DNA for the CDR3: TGTGCCAGCAGCGTGGGGGGCCAGGAGACCCAGTACTTC.

This clonotype was found a few times. This chain joins TRBV6-5 and TRBJ1-6, with no clear D. Germline V gene lookup returns CDR1 MNHEY and CDR2 SVGAGI. Trimming stripped 4 bases from V and 5 bases from J, with 15 bases between. The CDR3 runs to 16 residues. CDR3 coding DNA: TGTGCCAGCAGTTTCTCGTCCGCAGGTGATAATTCACCCCTCCACTTT. Amino acid sequence: CASSFSSAGDNSPLHF.

This clonotype occurred a few times. The gene calls are TRBV6-2 or TRBV6-3 and TRBJ2-7; TRBD1 matches at 9 bases. Germline CDR1 reads MNHEY; CDR2 reads SVGEGT. This CDR3 contains 15 residues. V gave up 6 bases and J gave up 3 bases; unmatched junction bases: 9. Here the CDR3 reads CASRSSGQGFYEQYF. The CDR3 DNA sequence: TGTGCCAGCAGGAGTAGTGGACAGGGGTTCTACGAGCAGTACTTC.

The chain links TRBV6-6 to TRBJ2-1; D perhaps matches TRBD2 (6 bases). Per germline, CDR1 MNHNY and CDR2 SVGAGI (reference sequence). V lost 8 bases and J 6 bases, leaving 20 bases between the germline ends. CDR3 size: 15 residues. The CDR3 spells CASGLTGDPPNEQFF. The DNA for the CDR3 is TGTGCCAGCGGGTTAACGGGGGATCCCCCCAATGAGCAGTTCTTC.

The V gene is TRBV7-3, the J gene TRBJ2-3; D is perhaps TRBD2 (7 bases). Trimming removed 5 bases at V and 1 base at J, with 16 bases between. This CDR3 spans 16 amino acids. Germline loops: CDR1 SGHTA, CDR2 FQGTGA. This chain's CDR3 is CASSLGGRPGTDTQYF. CDR3 DNA: TGTGCCAGCAGCCTCGGGGGGCGACCTGGCACAGATACGCAGTATTTT.

Remarks on this clonotype: At one end the junction does not follow the germline gene, possibly because of a read error. This chain joins TRBV29-1 and TRBJ2-6; tentative D call: TRBD2 (7 bases). Germline values: CDR1 SQVTM, CDR2 ANQGSEA. The CDR3 has 16 amino acids. As DNA, the CDR3 is TGCAGCGTTAAAGACGGGGGGCGGTCTGGGGCCAACGTCCTGACTTTC. Its protein is CSVKDGGRSGANVLTF.

V and J are TRBV7-9 and TRBJ2-5; D perhaps matches TRBD2 (5 bases). The CDR3 has 18 amino acids. V shed 0 bases and J shed 3 bases, with 20 bases lying between them. Per the germline V gene, CDR1 is SEHNR and CDR2 is FQNEAQ (reference sequence). The CDR3 region has the DNA TGTGCCAGCAGCTTAGCGAGGGCGGTAAGGACTGTCGAAGAGACCCAGTACTTC. It yields the protein CASSLARAVRTVEETQYF.

The chain has TRBV5-1 and TRBJ2-1; 10 bases align to TRBD2. The CDR3 runs to 18 residues. V trimming: 2 bases; J trimming: 0 bases; junction bases outside the gene matches: 8. From germline, CDR1 is SGHRS and CDR2 YFSETQ. This CDR3 is CASSFRLAGDRSYNEQFF. The CDR3 DNA sequence: TGCGCCAGCAGCTTCAGGCTAGCGGGGGACCGCTCCTACAATGAGCAGTTCTTC.

The rearrangement links TRBV2 to TRBJ2-3; 7 bases are a match to TRBD1. V trimming: 7 bases; J trimming: 0 bases; junction bases outside the gene matches: 4. Germline values: CDR1 SNHLY, CDR2 FYNNEI. The CDR3 is made up of 14 amino acids. The CDR3 DNA reads TGTGCCAGCACCCGGGACAGTAGCACAGATACGCAGTATTTT. It translates to CASTRDSSTDTQYF.

V usage is TRBV7-6 and J usage is TRBJ2-5; 10 positions match TRBD1. The trim removed 7 bases at V and 5 bases at J, leaving 19 bases unmatched. The CDR3 spans 18 residues. Looked up from germline, CDR1 is SGHVS and CDR2 is FNYEAQ. CDR3 amino acids: CASTSSFIWDRGSETQYF. The CDR3 nucleotides are TGTGCCAGCACCTCCAGCTTCATTTGGGACAGGGGATCTGAGACCCAGTACTTC.

In this sample, this clonotype turned up a few times. J is TRBJ2-1 and V is TRBV5-1; 8 bases are a match to TRBD1. The CDR3 runs to 14 residues. The V and J ends lost 8 bases and 3 bases, in that order; junction bases with no gene match: 7. Germline CDR1 and CDR2: SGHRS and YFSETQ. The CDR3 nucleotides read TGCGCCAGTTGGTCAGGGGGCATCTACAATGAGCAGTTCTTC. Encoded protein: CASWSGGIYNEQFF.

CDR3 in amino acids: CASSLYGQGYEQYF. CDR3 in DNA: TGTGCCAGCAGCTTATATGGACAAGGTTACGAGCAGTACTTC. The chain recombines TRBV7-6 with TRBJ2-5; D is possibly TRBD1 (5 bases). The J call may be faulty, since TRBJ2-7 better matches the DNA end. The CDR3 loop spans 14 amino acids. Germline V gene data show CDR1 as SGHVS and CDR2 as FNYEAQ.

The V gene is TRBV7-9, the J gene TRBJ1-1; D gene unclear. Germline lookup yields CDR1 SEHNR and CDR2 FQNEAQ (reference sequence). V lost 0 bases, J lost 1 base, and 9 bases lay in between. CDR3 length: 15 amino acids. Written as DNA, the CDR3 is TGTGCCAGCAGCTTAGCTTATTCGGAGAACACTGAAGCTTTCTTT. Protein: CASSLAYSENTEAFF.

In its sample, this clonotype was seen a few times. V gene TRBV7-8 combines with J gene TRBJ1-5, with D possibly matching TRBD1 (5 bases). Germline CDR1 and CDR2: SGHVS and FQNEAQ. The CDR3 is made up of 18 amino acids. Trimming took 1 base from V and 1 from J, leaving 17 bases between them. Here the CDR3 DNA reads TGTGCCAGCAGCTTAGGTCGAGGCCGGGACGGAAGCAATCAGCCCCAGCATTTT. Translating gives CASSLGRGRDGSNQPQHF.

This sequence joins TRBV29-1 and TRBJ2-4; D unclear. V was pared by 6 bases and J by 0 bases, with 6 bases between. Germline V CDR1 and CDR2: SQVTM, ANQGSEA. This CDR3 has 12 residues. The CDR3 protein is CSVVIAKNIQYF. CDR3 DNA: TGCAGCGTCGTAATAGCCAAAAACATTCAGTACTTC.

The rearrangement joins TRBV7-2 to TRBJ2-7; 8 bases align to TRBD2. The CDR3 extends over 14 amino acids. Germline V gene lookup returns CDR1 SGHTA and CDR2 FQGNSA. V shed 2 bases and J 6 bases; nucleotides not matched to a gene: 6. Here the CDR3 reads CASSLQAGEGEQYF. CDR3 nucleotides: TGTGCCAGCAGCTTACAAGCGGGGGAGGGCGAGCAGTACTTC.

The V and J genes are TRBV5-1 and TRBJ1-4; TRBD1 is a possible D gene (5 bases). Germline CDR1 is SGHRS and CDR2 is YFSETQ. The CDR3 covers 19 residues. Trimming stripped 2 bases from V and 3 bases from J, with 23 bases between. CDR3 loop: CASSFGIKGRVSANEKLFF. DNA for the CDR3: TGCGCCAGCAGCTTCGGAATAAAGGGGAGAGTTTCGGCTAATGAAAAACTGTTTTTT.